One sample yielded the 29 T cell receptor beta chains listed below, sequenced in a study of blood T cell repertoires in COVID-19. The method was immunoSEQ multiplex PCR; TCRdb's version includes in-frame clones alone and lacks a portion of them. The sample holds some 250,000 clones; roughly 86% are singletons and the top ten take over 6%. Sequencing was carried out using peripheral blood. The receptors come from a woman aged 70-85 years with active or convalescent COVID-19.

In its sample, this clone was seen once. This sequence joins TRBV25-1 and TRBJ1-3; D gene ambiguous. The CDR3 is 15 residues long. The germline CDR1 and CDR2 sequences are MGHDK and SYGVNS. V gave up 4 bases and J gave up 4 bases, with 14 bases separating them. The CDR3 region has the DNA TGTGCCAGCAGTGCATTCCGGGGAGCAGGAAACACCATATATTTT. Encoded protein: CASSAFRGAGNTIYF.

This chain connects TRBV4-3 to TRBJ1-2; a weak D match, TRBD1 (5 bases). Per the germline V gene, CDR1 is LGHNA and CDR2 is YSLEER. V shed 1 base and J shed 5 bases, with 14 bases lying between them. The CDR3 consists of 15 residues. In nucleotides, the CDR3 is TGCGCCAGCAGCCAAGGAGCAGTGGGGGGTTATGGCTACACCTTC. The encoded protein is CASSQGAVGGYGYTF.

V usage is TRBV6-1 and J usage is TRBJ1-6; D perhaps matches TRBD1 (6 bases). V was pared by 3 bases and J by 12 bases, with 9 bases between. CDR3 length: 12 residues. CDR1 is MNHNS, CDR2 SASEGT, per germline. The CDR3: CASSDLGGPLHF. DNA for the CDR3: TGTGCCAGCAGTGACCTAGGGGGACCCCTCCACTTT.

CDR3 in DNA: TGTGCCAGCAGTAGTTCTGGGCTTGTTAATGAAAAACTGTTTTTT. Its translation: CASSSSGLVNEKLFF. V usage is TRBV11-3 and J usage is TRBJ1-4; no reliable D call. V lost 6 bases and J lost 4, with 15 bases in between. Germline lookup yields CDR1 SGHNT and CDR2 YENEEA. The CDR3 runs to 15 residues.

This clone has just a few counts. The CDR3 loop reads CASSPQANNQPQHF. CDR3 DNA sequence: TGTGCCAGCTCACCCCAGGCAAACAATCAGCCCCAGCATTTT. The chain recombines TRBV18 with TRBJ1-5, with D unresolved. Germline CDR1 and CDR2: KGHSH and LQKENI. The CDR3 sequence is 14 residues long. Trimming left V 3 bases short and J 3 bases short, with 9 bases between.

V gene TRBV5-1 combines with J gene TRBJ1-2; possibly TRBD1 for D (6 bases). The CDR3 is made up of 15 amino acids. Germline CDR1 reads SGHRS; CDR2 reads YFSETQ. V was cut by 4 bases and J by 0 bases, with 13 bases left in between. The CDR3 is CASSLGHTSNYGYTF. In DNA form, the CDR3 reads TGCGCCAGCAGCCTGGGACATACTTCTAACTATGGCTACACCTTC.

The chain carries TRBV24-1 and TRBJ1-5; 9 nucleotides align to TRBD1. Germline V gene lookup returns CDR1 KGHDR and CDR2 SFDVKD. The CDR3 has 15 residues. The trim removed 4 bases at V and 7 bases at J, leaving 7 bases unmatched. The CDR3 sequence is CATSDTTGGWQPQHF. The CDR3 DNA reads as TGTGCCACCAGTGACACCACAGGGGGCTGGCAGCCCCAGCATTTT.

This CDR3 reads CASSWRTGGYEQYF. CDR3 sequence (DNA): TGCGCCAGCAGCTGGCGGACAGGAGGCTACGAGCAGTACTTC. The V call is TRBV5-1, the J call TRBJ2-7; 7 bases fit TRBD1. Germline V CDR1 and CDR2: SGHRS, YFSETQ. V gave up 3 bases and J gave up 3 bases; unmatched junction bases: 6. The CDR3 runs 14 residues.

This clone was counted a few times. This rearrangement joins TRBV5-1 to TRBJ2-7, with 11 nucleotides matching TRBD1. The CDR3 has 15 residues. The junction had 4 bases not matched to a gene; V was cut back by 0 bases and J by 5 bases. In germline, CDR1 is SGHRS, CDR2 YFSETQ. The CDR3 DNA is TGCGCCAGCAGCTTGGACGGGACAGGGGGTGACGAGCAGTACTTC. Residues: CASSLDGTGGDEQYF.

V is TRBV5-8 and J is TRBJ2-7; 8 bases map to TRBD2. Germline trimming cut 0 bases from V and 6 bases from J; bases unmatched to any gene: 2. Germline V gene data show CDR1 as SGHTS and CDR2 as YDEGEE. This CDR3 has 13 amino acids. This chain's CDR3 is CASSLVAGGEQYF. In nucleotides, the CDR3 is TGTGCCAGCAGCTTGGTTGCGGGGGGCGAGCAGTACTTC.

This rearrangement joins TRBV7-2 to TRBJ1-2, with 8 positions matching TRBD1. Germline V gene sequence: CDR1 SGHTA, CDR2 FQGNSA. The CDR3 has 15 amino acids. V was pared by 2 bases and J by 3 bases, with 5 bases of the junction left unmatched. CDR3 sequence: CASSLLQGAYYGYTF. The CDR3 DNA reads as TGTGCCAGCAGCTTACTTCAGGGGGCTTACTATGGCTACACCTTC.

This rearrangement joins TRBV7-2 to TRBJ1-1; D is undetermined. The CDR3 length is 16 residues. Looked up from germline, CDR1 is SGHTA and CDR2 is FQGNSA. The germline V and J ends were trimmed by 1 base and 0 bases, with 12 bases remaining between them. The CDR3 spells CASSLGTPLLNTEAFF. The CDR3 DNA follows: TGTGCCAGCAGCTTAGGAACACCTTTATTGAACACTGAAGCTTTCTTT.

This clone was counted once. V gene TRBV4-3 combines with J gene TRBJ2-2; D gene uncertain. Germline V gene sequence: CDR1 LGHNA, CDR2 YSLEER. The CDR3 runs 14 residues. V dropped 0 bases and J dropped 5 bases, with 7 bases sitting between them. The CDR3 DNA is TGCGCCAGCAGCCAAGATAGAGGAACCGGGGAGCTGTTTTTT. This sequence encodes CASSQDRGTGELFF.

The genes are TRBV12-5 and TRBJ2-1; D gene uncertain. The CDR3 loop spans 14 amino acids. Trimming cost V 2 bases and J 6 bases, with 11 bases left between them. Germline V gives CDR1 LGHNT, CDR2 FRNRAP. The CDR3, as DNA: TGTGCTAGTGGTTTGTCTGGCGGAACCAATGAGCAGTTCTTC. This gives the protein CASGLSGGTNEQFF.

The chain combines TRBV7-9 with TRBJ2-6; D might be TRBD1 (6 bases). This CDR3 spans 16 amino acids. The V end lost 5 bases, the J end lost 5 bases, and 16 bases lay between the germline ends. Germline loops: CDR1 SEHNR, CDR2 FQNEAQ (reference sequence). CDR3: CASSSRQELRANVLTF. The CDR3 coding sequence is TGTGCCAGCAGCAGCCGACAGGAGCTAAGGGCCAACGTCCTGACTTTC.

The CDR3 DNA follows: TGCGCCAGCAGCCCCCTCAGGGGGGCGTCCGAAGCTTTCTTT. Translated: CASSPLRGASEAFF. This chain connects TRBV5-1 to TRBJ1-1, with TRBD1 identical over 7 bases. J was trimmed by 8 bases and V by 4 bases; bases with no gene match: 11. Germline V CDR1 and CDR2: SGHRS, YFSETQ. This CDR3 comprises 14 residues.

The chain has TRBV18 and TRBJ1-5; TRBD1 aligns across 7 bases. The V gene's germline CDR1 is KGHSH and CDR2 LQKENI. V was pared by 5 bases and J by 0 bases, with 4 bases of the junction left unmatched. This CDR3 has 15 residues. DNA for the CDR3: TGTGCCAGCTCAATTACAGGGGATAGCAATCAGCCCCAGCATTTT. It yields the protein CASSITGDSNQPQHF.

The chain joins TRBV4-2 to TRBJ2-7; 8 positions agree with TRBD1. CDR1 and CDR2 (germline): LGHNA, YNFKEQ. J was trimmed by 3 bases and V by 0 bases; bases with no gene match: 4. This CDR3 region has 15 residues. The CDR3 here is CASSQDLQGVYEQYF. CDR3 nucleotide sequence: TGTGCCAGCAGCCAAGATTTACAGGGGGTCTACGAGCAGTACTTC.

The chain links TRBV19 to TRBJ1-1; TRBD1 might be the D (5 bases). Germline V lookup: CDR1 LNHDA, CDR2 SQIVND (reference sequence). Trimming pared 3 bases from V and 0 bases from J, leaving 14 bases between. This CDR3 is built from 16 residues. The CDR3 bases are TGTGCCAGTAGTATCAAATCCGACAGAATGAACACTGAAGCTTTCTTT. Protein sequence: CASSIKSDRMNTEAFF. The variable domain in full, completed from reference TRBV19 and TRBJ1-1, reads DGGITQSPKYLFRKEGQNVTLSCEQNLNHDAMYWYRQDPGQGLRLIYYSQIVNDFQKGDIAEGYSVSREKKESFPLTVTSAQKNPTAFYLCASSIKSDRMNTEAFFGQGTRLTVV.

J is TRBJ1-2 and V is TRBV4-3; a weak D match, TRBD1 (5 bases). Trimming took off 1 base at V and 7 bases at J, with 16 bases between the two ends. This CDR3 has 15 amino acids. CDR1 is LGHNA and CDR2 is YSLEER in the germline V gene. The CDR3 nucleotides are TGCGCCAGCAGCCAAGGAAGGAGGAGGGGAAGTGGCTACACCTTC. It translates to CASSQGRRRGSGYTF.

The chain recombines TRBV6-6 with TRBJ1-4, with 7 positions matching TRBD1. V gave up 7 bases and J gave up 8 bases; unmatched junction bases: 7. The CDR3 is 13 residues long. Germline CDR1 MNHNY, CDR2 SVGAGI (reference sequence). The CDR3 spells CASKDRAGEKLFF. The CDR3 DNA is TGTGCCAGCAAAGACAGGGCCGGAGAAAAACTGTTTTTT.

The V call is TRBV5-8, the J call TRBJ1-3; D gene ambiguous. This CDR3 is built from 13 residues. CDR1 SGHTS and CDR2 YDEGEE come from the germline V gene. Deletions cut 5 bases from V and 0 bases from J, with 6 bases between. The CDR3 DNA is TGTGCCAGCAGTCTGTCCTCTGGAAACACCATATATTTT. As protein: CASSLSSGNTIYF.

The chain links TRBV27 to TRBJ2-2, with a tentative D call TRBD1 (5 bases). The CDR3 runs to 17 residues. Germline V gene data show CDR1 as MNHEY and CDR2 as SMNVEV (reference sequence). V shed 5 bases and J shed 0 bases, with 16 bases lying between them. Written as DNA, the CDR3 is TGTGCCAGCAGTGAGACAGCCTTAATCCCGAACACCGGGGAGCTGTTTTTT. Protein product: CASSETALIPNTGELFF.

A few counts support this clone. The rearrangement uses TRBV3-1 (or the pseudogene TRBV3-2) and TRBJ1-2; 9 nucleotides match TRBD1. V dropped 4 bases and J dropped 0; count of bases not matched to a gene: 3. Germline lookup yields CDR1 LGHDT and CDR2 YNNKEL (reference sequence). The CDR3 is 15 amino acids. Here the CDR3 reads CASSRGTGPNYGYTF. The DNA of the CDR3 is TGTGCCAGCAGCCGAGGGACAGGGCCTAACTATGGCTACACCTTC.

The chain carries TRBV27 and TRBJ2-6, with D possibly TRBD2 on 6 matching bases. V was pared by 3 bases and J by 2 bases, with 17 bases between. The germline V gene has CDR1 MNHEY and CDR2 SMNVEV (reference sequence). CDR3 length: 18 residues. The CDR3 coding sequence is TGTGCCAGCAGTTTGCCGGCGAGGGGAGGCACTGGGGCCAACGTCCTGACTTTC. Translating gives CASSLPARGGTGANVLTF.

This clone has only one observation. The J gene is TRBJ2-7, the V gene TRBV5-1; 7 nucleotides line up with TRBD1. V was pared by 4 bases and J by 4 bases, with 2 bases of the junction left unmatched. CDR3 length: 12 amino acids. The germline gives CDR1 SGHRS, CDR2 YFSETQ. Here the CDR3 DNA reads TGCGCCAGCAGCCCGGACAGGTACGAGCAGTACTTC. It translates to CASSPDRYEQYF.

The rearrangement uses TRBV25-1 and TRBJ1-1; 7 nucleotides line up with TRBD1. J was trimmed by 8 bases and V by 6 bases; bases with no gene match: 9. CDR3 length: 13 residues. Germline V CDR1 and CDR2: MGHDK, SYGVNS. The CDR3 protein is CASRGGTGVEAFF. The CDR3 DNA sequence: TGTGCCAGCAGGGGAGGCACAGGGGTGGAAGCTTTCTTT.

The chain combines TRBV11-2 with TRBJ1-5, with TRBD1 matching over 8 bases. The V segment lost 3 bases and the J segment 5 bases; nucleotides outside the gene matches: 9. Germline V gene data show CDR1 as SGHAT and CDR2 as FQNNGV. This CDR3 region has 16 residues. The CDR3 loop is CASSFGDRGLHQPQHF. DNA for the CDR3: TGTGCCAGCAGCTTCGGTGACAGGGGCCTACATCAGCCCCAGCATTTT. Together with reference TRBV11-2 and TRBJ1-5, the CDR3 gives the full variable domain: EAGVAQSPRYKIIEKRQSVAFWCNPISGHATLYWYQQILGQGPKLLIQFQNNGVVDDSQLPKDRFSAERLKGVDSTLKIQPAKLEDSAVYLCASSFGDRGLHQPQHFGDGTRLSIL.

The chain combines TRBV11-2 with TRBJ2-1; D perhaps matches TRBD2 (6 bases). In germline, CDR1 is SGHAT, CDR2 FQNNGV. Trimming pared 3 bases from V and 2 bases from J, leaving 11 bases between. The CDR3 extends over 15 amino acids. The CDR3 protein is CASSFPREAYNEQFF. The CDR3 DNA sequence: TGTGCCAGCAGCTTTCCCAGGGAGGCCTACAATGAGCAGTTCTTC.